The rows below give T cell receptor beta chains drawn from one sample of a study of T cell changes during pregnancy in multiple sclerosis. The repertoire was sequenced with immunoSEQ multiplex PCR; TCRdb's copy has only in-frame clones and lacks some. Of some 39,000 clones listed, about 90% are singletons. Here the sequenced sample was CD4+ T cells from peripheral blood mononuclear cells, taken in the third trimester of pregnancy. These receptors were taken from a female donor in good health, enrolled as a control in a pregnancy study. Each CDR3 is given with its conserved first and last residue. Fields, in order: V gene, J gene, D gene, clone size, CDR3 DNA, CDR3 protein. D genes are given only for firm matches. Clone size appears in some rows only: once, few, many, or a class for an expanded clone.

TRBV30,TRBJ1-4,-,-,TGTGCCTGGAGTGTACTTGTCTCACAGGGTGAAAAACTGTTTTTT,CAWSVLVSQGEKLFF
TRBV6-1,TRBJ1-1,-,few,TGTGCCAGCAGACAGGCCCAGGGCACTGAAGCTTTCTTT,CASRQAQGTEAFF
TRBV10-2,TRBJ2-1,TRBD2,-,TGCGCCAGCAGTCGGCGTCTAGCGGGAGGGTTCGGGGAGCAGTTCTTC,CASSRRLAGGFGEQFF
TRBV29-1,TRBJ2-3,TRBD2,once,TGCAGCGTTCTAGCGGGAGGTCTCACAGATACGCAGTATTTT,CSVLAGGLTDTQYF
TRBV9,TRBJ1-3,-,-,TGTGCCAGCAGCGTAGGGGGCACGGCCGGAAACACCATATATTTT,CASSVGGTAGNTIYF
TRBV6-5,TRBJ2-7,-,-,TGTGCCAGCACCGCAGTAAACGGGTACGAGCAGTACTTC,CASTAVNGYEQYF
TRBV5-6,TRBJ1-1,TRBD1,once,TGTGCCAGCAGCCCTGACAGGGTCACTGAAGCTTTCTTT,CASSPDRVTEAFF
TRBV7-3,TRBJ2-3,TRBD2,-,TGTGCCAGCAGCTTAAACGGGGGGGCGCAGAATACGCAGTATTTT,CASSLNGGAQNTQYF
TRBV6-1,TRBJ1-5,-,-,TGTGCCAGCACCCGGGGTCAGAATCAGCCCCAGCATTTT,CASTRGQNQPQHF
TRBV4-1,TRBJ2-3,TRBD2,-,TGCGCCAGCAGCCCGCTAGGAAGGCGGGGGGGCACAGATACGCAGTATTTT,CASSPLGRRGGTDTQYF
TRBV5-1,TRBJ2-3,TRBD2,-,TGCGCCAGCAGTCCTGGACTAGGAGGAAGCACAGATACGCAGTATTTT,CASSPGLGGSTDTQYF
TRBV6-5,TRBJ1-5,TRBD1,-,TGTGCCACACGCCTCCAGGCACAGGGGTTCCAGCCCCAGCATTTT,CATRLQAQGFQPQHF
TRBV6-1,TRBJ2-7,TRBD1,-,TGTGCCAGCAGTGGGGGGACAGGGGGCGACGAGCAGTACTTC,CASSGGTGGDEQYF
TRBV28,TRBJ2-7,-,-,TGTGCCAGCAGTCAGGGAAGTATCAACGAGCAGTACTTC,CASSQGSINEQYF
TRBV9,TRBJ2-7,-,-,TGTGCCAGCAGCGTAGGTGGTAGGGGCTACGAGCAGTACTTC,CASSVGGRGYEQYF
TRBV29-1,TRBJ2-3,TRBD2,-,TGCAGCGTCCTCGTGGGACTAGCGGGAGGGCGAGATACGCAGTATTTT,CSVLVGLAGGRDTQYF
TRBV7-7,TRBJ2-1,-,-,TGTGCTAGCAGCTCGAGCCAGGGCAATGAGCAGTTCTTC,CASSSSQGNEQFF
TRBV19,TRBJ1-5,-,-,TGTGCCAGTAGTATCTCCAGGGTCGGCAATCAGCCCCAGCATTTT,CASSISRVGNQPQHF
TRBV7-6,TRBJ2-7,-,-,TGTGCCAGCAGCTCCCGAGGTAGCGGCCTCGCCTACGAGCAGTACTTC,CASSSRGSGLAYEQYF
TRBV18,TRBJ2-5,-,once,TGTGCCAGCTCACGGGACATTCAAAAGACCCAGTACTTC,CASSRDIQKTQYF
TRBV6-1,TRBJ1-1,-,-,TGTGCCAGCACCATAGGTCAGGTTGGGACTGAAGCTTTCTTT,CASTIGQVGTEAFF
TRBV18,TRBJ2-7,TRBD1,-,TGTGCCAGCTCACCCCCGCAGGGGGCCGGCTACGAGCAGTACTTC,CASSPPQGAGYEQYF
TRBV28,TRBJ2-1,TRBD2,-,TGTGCCAGCAGTTTAACCGCGGGACTACTCAATGAGCAGTTCTTC,CASSLTAGLLNEQFF
TRBV14,TRBJ1-2,TRBD1,-,TGTGCCAGCAGCCCCCGGACAGGGGGATATGGCTACACCTTC,CASSPRTGGYGYTF